In its sample, the clone carrying this T cell receptor beta chain was seen once. From germline, CDR1 is LGHNA and CDR2 YSLEER. This CDR3 has 18 residues. Trimming shortened V by 3 bases and J by 6 bases, and 21 bases separated the two germline ends. The sample's treatment: randomized to nivolumab then ipilimumab (arm A) or the reverse (arm B). No patient had prior DNA-damaging chemotherapy. Live CD3+CD8+ CD19− CD56− cells were sorted from PBMCs. The data belong to a study of sequential checkpoint blockade in melanoma. The wider study: Randomization was 1:1 between first-line nivolumab→ipilimumab and ipilimumab→nivolumab. Maintenance nivolumab came after either treatment sequence.

Clones were read by immunoSEQ multiplex PCR, and TCRdb kept only the in-frame ones, dropping some. The table records 15,000 to 20,000 clones, about 92% of them present only once. The sample consisted of CD8+ T cells sorted from blood (inferred from file names), taken from a patient given nivolumab and ipilimumab in sequence. This clonotype was obtained from a human donor with melanoma. The chain employs TRBV4-3 and TRBJ1-6; D unresolved. The CDR3 DNA sequence: TGCGCCAGCAGCCAGGCCCTCGTGACACAGATGTTTAATTCACCCCTCCACTTT. This encodes CASSQALVTQMFNSPLHF.